A single sample gave rise to the 17 T cell receptor beta chains below, sequenced in a study of blood T cell repertoires in COVID-19. The data were produced by immunoSEQ multiplex PCR, yet TCRdb's version contains in-frame clones alone and is incomplete. The sample has roughly 290,000 clones, around 85% seen once. The specimen sequenced was PBMCs or T cells enriched from blood (not recorded which). These TCRs come from a woman in her 40s who had recovered from COVID-19.

This clone appeared once. This chain connects TRBV30 to TRBJ1-1, with D maybe TRBD1 (5 bases). The CDR3 has 14 residues. The germline gives CDR1 GTSNPN, CDR2 SVGIG (reference sequence). Trimming took 3 bases from V and 0 from J, leaving 11 bases between them. CDR3 residues: CAWRRQNMNTEAFF. The CDR3 DNA reads as TGTGCCTGGAGGAGACAGAACATGAACACTGAAGCTTTCTTT.

This chain joins TRBV11-2 and TRBJ1-6, with TRBD1 as a possible D gene (6 bases). Germline loops: CDR1 SGHAT, CDR2 FQNNGV. The ends were cut back, 3 bases at V and 7 bases at J, with 13 bases in the middle. The CDR3 contains 15 residues. CDR3 in amino acids: CASSFLEQGNSPLHF. In DNA, the CDR3 is TGTGCCAGCAGCTTTTTAGAACAGGGCAATTCACCCCTCCACTTT.

This clone was seen more than once but under ten times. This chain links TRBV28 with TRBJ2-2; 11 nucleotides line up with TRBD1. CDR3 size: 16 residues. Germline assignment: CDR1 MDHEN and CDR2 SYDVKM. Germline trimming cut 7 bases from V and 7 bases from J; bases unmatched to any gene: 11. The CDR3 is CASNRPGTGGGGELFF. CDR3 nucleotides: TGTGCCAGCAATAGGCCCGGGACAGGGGGAGGCGGGGAGCTGTTTTTT. The variable domain in full, completed from reference TRBV28 and TRBJ2-2, reads DVKVTQSSRYLVKRTGEKVFLECVQDMDHENMFWYRQDPGLGLRLIYFSYDVKMKEKGDIPEGYSVSREKKERFSLILESASTNQTSMYLCASNRPGTGGGGELFFGEGSRLTVL.

V gene TRBV7-2 combines with J gene TRBJ1-5; the D is unclear. The CDR3 spans 16 residues. The V gene's germline CDR1 is SGHTA and CDR2 FQGNSA. Trimming shortened V by 2 bases and J by 3 bases, and 14 bases separated the two germline ends. The CDR3 region is CASSLSGVGVNQPQHF. CDR3 in DNA: TGTGCCAGCAGCTTAAGTGGCGTGGGAGTCAATCAGCCCCAGCATTTT. Full variable domain (outside the CDR3, taken from reference TRBV7-2 and TRBJ1-5): GAGVSQSPSNKVTEKGKDVELRCDPISGHTALYWYRQSLGQGLEFLIYFQGNSAPDKSGLPSDRFSAERTGGSVSTLTIQRTQQEDSAVYLCASSLSGVGVNQPQHFGDGTRLSIL.

The J gene is TRBJ2-1, the V gene TRBV4-3, with a possible D match to TRBD2 (5 bases). Looked up from germline, CDR1 is LGHNA and CDR2 is YSLEER. V shed 1 base and J shed 6 bases, with 13 bases lying between them. This CDR3 is 15 amino acids long. This CDR3 is CASSQGPLRGNEQFF. The DNA of the CDR3 is TGCGCCAGCAGCCAAGGGCCATTACGGGGCAATGAGCAGTTCTTC.

With respect to this clone: Other DNA sequences in this specimen translate into the identical CDR3. The genes are TRBV14 and TRBJ2-1, with D unclear. The CDR3 has 12 amino acids. V lost 6 bases, J lost 4 bases, and 7 bases lay in between. Germline V gene lookup returns CDR1 SGHDN and CDR2 FVKESK. CDR3 amino acids: CASSRQYNEQFF. The CDR3 DNA reads TGTGCCAGCAGTCGCCAGTACAATGAGCAGTTCTTC.

The V and J genes are TRBV7-3 and TRBJ2-1, with 9 bases matching TRBD2. This CDR3 has 14 residues. Trimming took 5 bases from V and 1 from J; bases not matched to a gene: 0. Germline lookup yields CDR1 SGHTA and CDR2 FQGTGA. CDR3 sequence (DNA): TGTGCCAGCAGCCTAGCGGGATCCTACAATGAGCAGTTCTTC. Translating it yields CASSLAGSYNEQFF. The entire variable domain, with the rest obtained from reference TRBV7-3 and TRBJ2-1, is as follows: GAGVSQTPSNKVTEKGKYVELRCDPISGHTALYWYRQSLGQGPEFLIYFQGTGAADDSGLPNDRFFAVRPEGSVSTLKIQRTERGDSAVYLCASSLAGSYNEQFFGPGTRLTVL.

This clone was seen ten or more times. The V call is TRBV27, the J call TRBJ2-7; 8 nucleotides line up with TRBD2. The ends lost 11 bases at V and 3 bases at J; junction bases unmatched: 9. CDR1 is MNHEY and CDR2 is SMNVEV in the germline V gene (reference sequence). The CDR3 length is 13 residues. CDR3 loop: CAAGGRRNYEQYF. In DNA form, the CDR3 reads TGTGCCGCGGGCGGGAGGCGGAACTACGAGCAGTACTTC.

J is TRBJ1-1 and V is TRBV10-3; D ambiguous. V dropped 4 bases and J dropped 4 bases, with 22 bases sitting between them. The CDR3 totals 17 residues. Germline lookup yields CDR1 ENHRY and CDR2 SYGVKD. CDR3 in amino acids: CAISGDMGAPGSTEAFF. The CDR3 DNA reads TGTGCCATCAGTGGCGACATGGGCGCTCCGGGGAGCACTGAAGCTTTCTTT.

The V gene is TRBV29-1, the J gene TRBJ2-3, with D possibly being TRBD2 (6 bases). The CDR3 runs to 13 residues. Trimming took off 5 bases at V and 2 bases at J, with 11 bases between the two ends. Germline V CDR1 and CDR2: SQVTM, ANQGSEA. The CDR3 loop is CSVQRANTDTQYF. The CDR3, as DNA: TGCAGCGTTCAGCGGGCGAACACAGATACGCAGTATTTT.

This clone was seen ten or more times. The chain combines TRBV6-2 or TRBV6-3 with TRBJ2-7; 9 positions agree with TRBD2. Trimming removed 4 bases from V and 4 bases from J; junction bases left unmatched: 14. Per germline, CDR1 MNHEY and CDR2 SVGEGT. CDR3 length equals 17 residues. CDR3 loop: CASSSPFVAGVGYEQYF. In DNA, the CDR3 is TGTGCCAGCAGTTCCCCATTTGTAGCGGGAGTAGGGTACGAGCAGTACTTC.

This rearrangement joins TRBV2 to TRBJ2-5; 7 bases fit TRBD1. The germline CDR1 and CDR2 sequences are SNHLY and FYNNEI. This CDR3 comprises 14 residues. V gave up 5 bases and J gave up 1 base; unmatched junction bases: 4. The CDR3 coding sequence is TGTGCCAGCAGTCTTTACAGGGGCCAAGAGACCCAGTACTTC. Protein sequence: CASSLYRGQETQYF.

In nucleotides, the CDR3 is TGTGCCAGCGGCGCGATCGGGGGGTCGGTTTCCGGCTACACCTTC. As protein: CASGAIGGSVSGYTF. The rearrangement links TRBV7-2 to TRBJ1-2, with D perhaps matching TRBD1 (5 bases). The CDR3 has 15 residues. Looked up from germline, CDR1 is SGHTA and CDR2 is FQGNSA. V was pared by 8 bases and J by 8 bases, with 24 bases between.

The chain uses TRBV4-3 and TRBJ1-2; 7 bases align to TRBD1. The CDR3 is made up of 13 amino acids. Per the germline V gene, CDR1 is LGHNA and CDR2 is YSLEER. Losses at the gene ends were 4 bases for V and 7 bases for J; bases not matched to a gene: 6. CDR3 nucleotides: TGCGCCAGCAGCCGCGACAGGGTTTCTGGCTACACCTTC. Translating gives CASSRDRVSGYTF.

The chain recombines TRBV30 with TRBJ2-1; D perhaps matches TRBD1 (5 bases). CDR1 GTSNPN and CDR2 SVGIG come from the germline V gene (reference sequence). V was clipped by 5 bases and J by 9 bases, with 23 bases between them. This CDR3 has 15 amino acids. CDR3 coding DNA: TGTGCCTGGGCCGAAGACAGCGTTTCGATGGGTGAGCAGTTCTTC. Protein: CAWAEDSVSMGEQFF.

The V call is TRBV27, the J call TRBJ1-5, with D possibly being TRBD1 (6 bases). V was cut by 6 bases and J by 2 bases, with 14 bases left in between. Germline V CDR1 and CDR2: MNHEY, SMNVEV (reference sequence). This CDR3 comprises 15 residues. The CDR3 DNA reads TGTGCCAGCAGCCCCACAGGGTTCGGCAATCAGCCCCAGCATTTT. This encodes CASSPTGFGNQPQHF.

This chain links TRBV11-2 with TRBJ2-1, with D tentatively TRBD2 (6 bases). Trimming left V 2 bases short and J 10 bases short, with 15 bases between. Germline CDR1 is SGHAT and CDR2 is FQNNGV. The CDR3 is made up of 14 amino acids. The CDR3 DNA reads TGTGCCAGCAGCTTAACAAGGGCGGCGGGAGAGCAGTTCTTC. It encodes CASSLTRAAGEQFF.